This T cell receptor beta chain was identified in a study of post-analysis software for immune sequencing data. Study-level information: The study covered relapsing-remitting, secondary progressive and progressive-relapsing courses of multiple sclerosis.

CDR1 is SGHKS and CDR2 is YYEKEE in the germline V gene (reference sequence). The CDR3 covers 15 residues. The TCR beta cDNA libraries carried unique molecular identifiers. From approximately 0.95 to 9.8 million T cells, 400,000 to 600,000 cDNA molecules were obtained. TCRdb passed the PCR reads through MiXCR, listing each CDR3 protein once. The data contain about 770,000 distinct CDR3 sequences, around 45% of them singletons. About this clonotype itself: Antigen unknown. A junction end diverges from the germline sequence, so it may reflect a read error.

General study findings and limits: Five TRBV segments occurring more often in patients than controls included TRBV5-6, TRBV5-1 and TRBV20-1. Controls significantly exceeded multiple sclerosis patients in normalized Chao1 diversity. Strong same-batch co-clustering of samples appeared with F measure clustering.

The sequencing sample was made of blood. The J gene is TRBJ2-3, the V gene TRBV5-5; 8 nucleotides align to TRBD1. The TCR comes from a girl between 5 and 17 years old with multiple sclerosis. CDR3: CASSPRQGMTDAQYF. CDR3 DNA: TGTGCCAGCAGCCCTCGACAGGGGATGACAGATGCGCAGTATTTT. The full variable domain, completed using reference TRBV5-5 and TRBJ2-3, is DAGVTQSPTHLIKTRGQQVTLRCSPISGHKSVSWYQQVLGQGPQFIFQYYEKEERGRGNFPDRFSARQFPNYSSELNVNALLLGDSALYLCASSPRQGMTDAQYFGPGTRLTVL.